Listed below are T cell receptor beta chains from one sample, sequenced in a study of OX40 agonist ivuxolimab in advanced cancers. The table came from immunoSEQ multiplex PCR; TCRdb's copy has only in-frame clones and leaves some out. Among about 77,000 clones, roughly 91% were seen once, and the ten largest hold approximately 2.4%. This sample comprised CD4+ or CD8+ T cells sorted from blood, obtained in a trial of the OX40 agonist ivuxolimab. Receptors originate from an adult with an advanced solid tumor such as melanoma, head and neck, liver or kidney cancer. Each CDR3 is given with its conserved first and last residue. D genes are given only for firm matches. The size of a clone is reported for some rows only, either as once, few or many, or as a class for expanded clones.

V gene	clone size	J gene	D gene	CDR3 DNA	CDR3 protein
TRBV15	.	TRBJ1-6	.	TGCGCCACCAGCATCTGGACAGATTACTCACCCCTCCACTTT	CATSIWTDYSPLHF
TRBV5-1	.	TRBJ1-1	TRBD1	TGCGCCAGCACACAGGGGGACATGAACACTGAAGCTTTCTTT	CASTQGDMNTEAFF
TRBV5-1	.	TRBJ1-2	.	TGCGCCACTGCGTGGGGAAGCGACTATGGCTACACCTTC	CATAWGSDYGYTF
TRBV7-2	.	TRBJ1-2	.	TGTGCCAGCAGCGTCCGGGTGGGCTATGGCTACACCTTC	CASSVRVGYGYTF
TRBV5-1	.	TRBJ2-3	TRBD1	TGCGCCAGCAGCGACCGGGGACAGACCACAGATACGCAGTATTTT	CASSDRGQTTDTQYF
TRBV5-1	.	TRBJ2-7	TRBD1	TGCGCCAGCAGCATGACAGGGGATCGCTACGAGCAGTACTTC	CASSMTGDRYEQYF
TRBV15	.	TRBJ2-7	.	TGTGCCACCAGCAGAGATCGGGGGTCCTACGAGCAGTACTTC	CATSRDRGSYEQYF
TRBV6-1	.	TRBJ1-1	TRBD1	TGTGCCAGCGATCGGGACAGGAATGAAGCTTTCTTT	CASDRDRNEAFF
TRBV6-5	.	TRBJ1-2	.	TGTGCCAGCACCCCCGGGTCTGGCTACACCTTC	CASTPGSGYTF
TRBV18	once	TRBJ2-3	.	TGTGCCAGCTCACCACCGGCGGATACGCAGTATTTT	CASSPPADTQYF
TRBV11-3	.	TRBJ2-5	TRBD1	TGTGCCAGCAGCTCCGGACAGGGAGAGTTGGAGACCCAGTACTTC	CASSSGQGELETQYF
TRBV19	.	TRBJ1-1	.	TGTGCCAGTGGGGACCGGGACAACCCTGAAGCTTTCTTT	CASGDRDNPEAFF
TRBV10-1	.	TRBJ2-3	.	TGCGCCAGCAGTCGAAATACCCCCACAGATACGCAGTATTTT	CASSRNTPTDTQYF
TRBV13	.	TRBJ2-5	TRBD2	TGTGCCAGCAGCTTAGGAGGCGGGGGGGAACAGACCCAGTACTTC	CASSLGGGGEQTQYF
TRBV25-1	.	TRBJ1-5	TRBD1	TGTGCCAGCAATGCCAGGGGGCCGTTAAAAAATCAGCCCCAGCATTTT	CASNARGPLKNQPQHF
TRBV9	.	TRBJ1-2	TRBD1	TGTGCCAGCAGCTTCGGGACAGGGAACTATGGCTACACCTTC	CASSFGTGNYGYTF
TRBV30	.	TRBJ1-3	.	TGTGCCTGGAGTGTGGAAGGAAACACCATATATTTT	CAWSVEGNTIYF
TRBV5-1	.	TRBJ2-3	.	TGCGCCAGCAGCCTCCCCTCCTCGGGGGATACGCAGTATTTT	CASSLPSSGDTQYF
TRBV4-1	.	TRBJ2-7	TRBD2	TGCGCCAGCAGCCAAGATCAGAACGGGGGGTGGTACGAGCAGTACTTC	CASSQDQNGGWYEQYF
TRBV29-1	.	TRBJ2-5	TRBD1	TGCAGCGTTGGGGGGACAGGGCGAGAGACCCAGTACTTC	CSVGGTGRETQYF
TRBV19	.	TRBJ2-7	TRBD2	TGTGCCAGTAGTATAGAGGCCTGGTTGGAGCGGGAGAGGTACGAGCAGTACTTC	CASSIEAWLERERYEQYF
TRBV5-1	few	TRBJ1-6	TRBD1	TGCGCCAGCAGCTCAACCACAGGGGTCAATTCACCCCTCCACTTT	CASSSTTGVNSPLHF
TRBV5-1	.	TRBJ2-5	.	TGCGCCAGCAGCTTGGGGGCGGAGGAGACCCAGTACTTC	CASSLGAEETQYF
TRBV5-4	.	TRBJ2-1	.	TGTGCCAGCAGCGGACCCGAGGGGGGTATTAATAGCGAGCAGTTCTTC	CASSGPEGGINSEQFF